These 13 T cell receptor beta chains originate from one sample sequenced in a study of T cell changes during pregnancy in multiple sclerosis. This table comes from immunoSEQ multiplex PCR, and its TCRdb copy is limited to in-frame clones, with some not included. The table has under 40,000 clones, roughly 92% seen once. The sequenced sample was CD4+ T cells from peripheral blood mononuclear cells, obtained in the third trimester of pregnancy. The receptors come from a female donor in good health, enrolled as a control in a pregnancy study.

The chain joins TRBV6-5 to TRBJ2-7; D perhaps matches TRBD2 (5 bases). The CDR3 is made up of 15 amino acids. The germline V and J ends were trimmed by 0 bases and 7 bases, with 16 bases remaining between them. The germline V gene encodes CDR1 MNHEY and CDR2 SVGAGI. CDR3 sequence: CASSYSMGSSGEQYF. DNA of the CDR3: TGTGCCAGCAGTTACTCGATGGGGAGCTCAGGAGAGCAGTACTTC.

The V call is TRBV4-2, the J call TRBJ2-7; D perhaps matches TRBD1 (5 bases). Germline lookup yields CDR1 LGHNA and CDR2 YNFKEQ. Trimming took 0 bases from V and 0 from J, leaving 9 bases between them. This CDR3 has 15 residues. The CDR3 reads CASSQEAGNSYEQYF. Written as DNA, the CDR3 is TGTGCCAGCAGCCAAGAGGCAGGGAACTCCTACGAGCAGTACTTC.

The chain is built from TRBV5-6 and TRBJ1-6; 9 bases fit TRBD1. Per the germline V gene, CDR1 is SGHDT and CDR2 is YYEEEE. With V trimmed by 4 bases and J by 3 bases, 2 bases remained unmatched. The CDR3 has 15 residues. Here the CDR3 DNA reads TGTGCCAGCAGCCTGGGACAGGGCTATAATTCACCCCTCCACTTT. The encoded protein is CASSLGQGYNSPLHF.

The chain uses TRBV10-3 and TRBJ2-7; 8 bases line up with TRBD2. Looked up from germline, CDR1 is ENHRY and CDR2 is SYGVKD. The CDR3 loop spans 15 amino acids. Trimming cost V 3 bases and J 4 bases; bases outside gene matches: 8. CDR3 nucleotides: TGTGCCATCAGTGATGGGGCGGGGGGATCTTACGAGCAGTACTTC. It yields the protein CAISDGAGGSYEQYF.

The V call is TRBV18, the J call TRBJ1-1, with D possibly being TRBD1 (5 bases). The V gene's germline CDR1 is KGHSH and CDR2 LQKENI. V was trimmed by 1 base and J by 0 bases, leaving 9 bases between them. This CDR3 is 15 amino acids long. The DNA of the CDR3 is TGTGCCAGCTCACCACTGGGGCATTTGAACACTGAAGCTTTCTTT. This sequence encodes CASSPLGHLNTEAFF.

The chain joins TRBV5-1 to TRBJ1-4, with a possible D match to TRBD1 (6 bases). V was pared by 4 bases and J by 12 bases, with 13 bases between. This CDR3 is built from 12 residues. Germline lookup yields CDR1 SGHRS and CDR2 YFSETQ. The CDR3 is CASSEPQGELFF. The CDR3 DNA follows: TGCGCCAGCAGCGAACCACAGGGAGAACTGTTTTTT.

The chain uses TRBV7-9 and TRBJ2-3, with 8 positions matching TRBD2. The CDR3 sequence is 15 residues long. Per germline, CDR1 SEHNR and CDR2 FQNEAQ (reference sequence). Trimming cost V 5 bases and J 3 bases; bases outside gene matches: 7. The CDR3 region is CASSPTGGHTDTQYF. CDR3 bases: TGTGCCAGCAGCCCCACGGGGGGGCATACAGATACGCAGTATTTT.

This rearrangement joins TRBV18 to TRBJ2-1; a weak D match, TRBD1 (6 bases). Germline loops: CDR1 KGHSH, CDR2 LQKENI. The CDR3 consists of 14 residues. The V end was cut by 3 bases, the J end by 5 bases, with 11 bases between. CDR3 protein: CASSPQSGDNEQFF. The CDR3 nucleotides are TGTGCCAGCTCACCCCAATCAGGGGACAATGAGCAGTTCTTC. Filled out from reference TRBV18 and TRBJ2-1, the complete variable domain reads NAGVMQNPRHLVRRRGQEARLRCSPMKGHSHVYWYRQLPEEGLKFMVYLQKENIIDESGMPKERFSAEFPKEGPSILRIQQVVRGDSAAYFCASSPQSGDNEQFFGPGTRLTVL.

The CDR3 DNA reads as TGTGCCAGCAGACAAGGGGGCCTGCAGTACTTC. Protein sequence: CASRQGGLQYF. The rearrangement links TRBV6-6 to TRBJ2-7; 7 nucleotides agree with TRBD1. V lost 6 bases, J lost 9 bases, and 5 bases stayed unmatched. Germline lookup yields CDR1 MNHNY and CDR2 SVGAGI (reference sequence). The CDR3 loop spans 11 amino acids.

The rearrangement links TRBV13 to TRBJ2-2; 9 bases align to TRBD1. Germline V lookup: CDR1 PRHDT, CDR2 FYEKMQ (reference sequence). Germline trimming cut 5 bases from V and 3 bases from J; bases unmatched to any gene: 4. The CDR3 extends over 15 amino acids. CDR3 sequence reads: CASSQGDRDTGELFF. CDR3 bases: TGTGCCAGCAGCCAAGGGGACAGGGACACCGGGGAGCTGTTTTTT.

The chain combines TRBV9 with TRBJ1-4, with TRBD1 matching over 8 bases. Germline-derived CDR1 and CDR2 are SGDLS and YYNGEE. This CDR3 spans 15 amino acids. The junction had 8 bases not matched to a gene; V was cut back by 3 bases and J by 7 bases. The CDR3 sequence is CASSAKTGAREKLFF. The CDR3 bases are TGTGCCAGCAGCGCAAAGACAGGGGCTCGTGAAAAACTGTTTTTT.

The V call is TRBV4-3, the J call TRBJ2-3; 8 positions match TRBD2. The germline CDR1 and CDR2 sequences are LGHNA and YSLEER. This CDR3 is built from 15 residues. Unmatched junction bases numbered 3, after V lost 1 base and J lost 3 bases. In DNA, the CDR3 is TGCGCCAGCAGCCAAGTCGGGGGGGTTACAGATACGCAGTATTTT. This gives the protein CASSQVGGVTDTQYF.

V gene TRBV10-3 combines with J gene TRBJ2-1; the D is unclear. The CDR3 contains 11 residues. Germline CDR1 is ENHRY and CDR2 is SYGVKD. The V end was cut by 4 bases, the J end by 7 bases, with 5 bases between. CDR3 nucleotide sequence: TGTGCCATCAGTGTAAATAATGAGCAGTTCTTC. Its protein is CAISVNNEQFF.